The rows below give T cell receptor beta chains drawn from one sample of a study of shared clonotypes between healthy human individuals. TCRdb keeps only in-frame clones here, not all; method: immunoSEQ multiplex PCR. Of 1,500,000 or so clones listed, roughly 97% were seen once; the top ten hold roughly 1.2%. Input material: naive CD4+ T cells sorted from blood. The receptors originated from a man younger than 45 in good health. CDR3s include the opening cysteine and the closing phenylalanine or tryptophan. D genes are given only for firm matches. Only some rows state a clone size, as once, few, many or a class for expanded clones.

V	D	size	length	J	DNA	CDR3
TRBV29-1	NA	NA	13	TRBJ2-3	TGCAGCGTTTCTGCAGGGGAAGGGAATACGCAGTATTTT	CSVSAGEGNTQYF
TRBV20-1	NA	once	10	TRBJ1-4	TGCAGTGCTAGGGGGGGGGAACTGTTTTTT	CSARGGELFF
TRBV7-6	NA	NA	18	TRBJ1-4	TGTGCCAGCAGCTTAGTCCTCCTCAGGGGATCTAGGAATGAAAAACTGTTTTTT	CASSLVLLRGSRNEKLFF
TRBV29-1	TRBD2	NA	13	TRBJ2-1	TGCAGCGGTGGGACTAGCGGGAGAAACGAGCAGTTCTTC	CSGGTSGRNEQFF
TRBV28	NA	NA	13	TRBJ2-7	TGTGCCAGTTCGGGCGGCCTGCCTTCGGAGCAGTACTTC	CASSGGLPSEQYF
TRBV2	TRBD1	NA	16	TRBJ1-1	TGTGCCAGCAGTGATCCAGGAAGGGACAGGGCCGATGAAGCTTTCTTT	CASSDPGRDRADEAFF
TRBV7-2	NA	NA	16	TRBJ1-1	TGTGCCAGCAGCTCCTCGTACAGGCGCGGCGGCACTGAAGCTTTCTTT	CASSSSYRRGGTEAFF
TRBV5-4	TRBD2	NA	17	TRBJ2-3	TGTGCCAGCAGCGATGGGACTAGCGGGAGGTTAGCAGATACGCAGTATTTT	CASSDGTSGRLADTQYF
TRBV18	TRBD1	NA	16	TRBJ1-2	TGTGCCAGCTCACCAAGGCCCAGGGGGGAAGAAAATGGCTACACCTTC	CASSPRPRGEENGYTF
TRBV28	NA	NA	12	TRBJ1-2	TGTGCCAGCAGTTTAGGGAGGTATGGCTACACCTTC	CASSLGRYGYTF
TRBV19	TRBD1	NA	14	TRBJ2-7	TGTGCCAGTAGTGTCGCGACAGGGTCCTACGAGCAGTACTTC	CASSVATGSYEQYF
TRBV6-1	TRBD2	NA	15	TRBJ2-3	TGTGCCAGCATGACTAGCGGGAGTGGGTTGGATACGCAGTATTTT	CASMTSGSGLDTQYF
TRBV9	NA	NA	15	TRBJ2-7	TGTGCCAGCAGCGTTAGCCTCGGTCCTGAATACGAGCAGTACTTC	CASSVSLGPEYEQYF
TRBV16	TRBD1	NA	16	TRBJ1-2	TGTGCCAGCAGCCAATTCCCCGGGACAGGAAGTTATGGCTACACCTTC	CASSQFPGTGSYGYTF
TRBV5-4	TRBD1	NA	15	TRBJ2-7	TGTGCCAGCAGTCCGTGGACAGGTGGTTCCTACGAGCAGTACTTC	CASSPWTGGSYEQYF
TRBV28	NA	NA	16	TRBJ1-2	TGTGCCATCCCGGCCCGGAAAGAACAGGGCGATCATGGCTACACCTTC	CAIPARKEQGDHGYTF
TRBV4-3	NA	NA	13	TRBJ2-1	TGCGCCAGCAGCCCACAGCTATATAGAGGGCAGTTCTTC	CASSPQLYRGQFF